The 11 T cell receptor beta chains reported below all come from one sample, sequenced in a study of blood T cell repertoires in COVID-19. The assay was immunoSEQ multiplex PCR, and TCRdb's table has in-frame clones only and misses some. The data contain 110,000 or so clones, about two thirds of them singletons. Sequencing input: peripheral blood. The receptors come from a woman aged 40-49 years with acute or convalescent COVID-19.

The chain couples TRBV12-3 or TRBV12-4 to TRBJ2-1; D ambiguous. The CDR3 runs to 13 residues. Trimming cost V 7 bases and J 4 bases, with 11 bases left between them. The CDR3 DNA reads as TGTGCCAGCACCCCGATCAGATACAATGAGCAGTTCTTC. Amino acids: CASTPIRYNEQFF.

The rearrangement links TRBV29-1 to TRBJ1-5; no firm D call. From germline, CDR1 is SQVTM and CDR2 ANQGSEA. The CDR3 consists of 13 residues. Trimming removed 6 bases at V and 0 bases at J, with 9 bases between. The CDR3 bases are TGCAGCGTATCGGGGAATAGCAATCAGCCCCAGCATTTT. It is translated as CSVSGNSNQPQHF.

This sequence joins TRBV3-1 (or the pseudogene TRBV3-2) and TRBJ2-1; weak D call: TRBD2 (5 bases). Looked up from germline, CDR1 is LGHDT and CDR2 is YNNKEL (reference sequence). V was cut by 4 bases and J by 5 bases, with 15 bases left in between. The CDR3 loop spans 15 amino acids. In DNA, the CDR3 is TGTGCCAGCAGCCGATATGGGCTAGCAAACAATGAGCAGTTCTTC. It codes for CASSRYGLANNEQFF.

The V call is TRBV18, the J call TRBJ1-1; D is uncertain. CDR1 and CDR2 (germline): KGHSH, LQKENI. The CDR3 has 14 amino acids. V was shortened by 2 bases and J by 5 bases, with 12 bases between the two germline ends. CDR3 amino acids: CASSPNPVGTEAFF. For the CDR3, the DNA is TGTGCCAGCTCACCAAATCCAGTCGGGACTGAAGCTTTCTTT.

V and J are TRBV7-3 and TRBJ2-1; D is perhaps TRBD2 (5 bases). The germline V and J ends were trimmed by 2 bases and 4 bases, with 15 bases remaining between them. CDR3 length equals 16 residues. The germline V gene has CDR1 SGHTA and CDR2 FQGTGA. The CDR3 spells CASSLGGRGSYNEQFF. CDR3 coding DNA: TGTGCCAGCAGCTTAGGTGGTCGGGGTAGTTACAATGAGCAGTTCTTC.

The chain carries TRBV28 and TRBJ2-3; 7 bases fit TRBD2. The CDR3 is 16 residues long. CDR1 MDHEN and CDR2 SYDVKM come from the germline V gene. The J segment lost 0 bases and the V segment lost 6 bases, leaving 9 bases of the junction unmatched. The CDR3 sequence: CASRQTGGLSTDTQYF. The DNA for the CDR3 is TGTGCCAGCAGACAAACCGGGGGGTTAAGCACAGATACGCAGTATTTT.

The chain links TRBV19 to TRBJ1-5, with 10 bases matching TRBD1. Germline V gives CDR1 LNHDA, CDR2 SQIVND (reference sequence). Unmatched junction bases numbered 6, after V lost 8 bases and J lost 8 bases. This CDR3 spans 13 amino acids. The CDR3 DNA reads TGTGCCAGTTCCCGGGACAGGGGAGAGCCCCAGCATTTT. It is translated as CASSRDRGEPQHF. Looking up the rest from reference TRBV19 and TRBJ1-5 gives the full variable domain: DGGITQSPKYLFRKEGQNVTLSCEQNLNHDAMYWYRQDPGQGLRLIYYSQIVNDFQKGDIAEGYSVSREKKESFPLTVTSAQKNPTAFYLCASSRDRGEPQHFGDGTRLSIL.

The rearrangement joins TRBV6-2 or TRBV6-3 to TRBJ1-5, with 8 positions matching TRBD1. The CDR3 loop spans 16 amino acids. In germline, CDR1 is MNHEY, CDR2 SVGEGT. V dropped 5 bases and J dropped 7; count of bases not matched to a gene: 13. CDR3 in DNA: TGTGCCAGCAGTCACGGGGGTCCTCAGGGGGCCCAGCCCCAGCATTTT. Translating gives CASSHGGPQGAQPQHF.

This clone was counted only a few times. The CDR3 sequence: CASSPGGTEAFF. The CDR3 DNA reads as TGCGCCAGCAGTCCTGGAGGCACTGAAGCTTTCTTT. This chain uses TRBV10-1 with TRBJ1-1; no definite D call. V was trimmed by 5 bases and J by 4 bases, leaving 8 bases between them. The CDR3 is 12 residues long. Germline-derived CDR1 and CDR2 are WNHNN and SYGVQD (reference sequence).

The rearrangement links TRBV5-1 to TRBJ2-7, with TRBD2 matching 8 bases. Germline values: CDR1 SGHRS, CDR2 YFSETQ. V trimming: 4 bases; J trimming: 5 bases; junction bases outside the gene matches: 8. The length of the CDR3 is 14 residues. The CDR3 loop is CASSPGRAPDEQYF. CDR3 coding DNA: TGCGCCAGCAGCCCCGGGAGGGCGCCCGACGAGCAGTACTTC.

J is TRBJ2-5 and V is TRBV30; 14 bases are a match to TRBD2. The V segment lost 2 bases and the J segment 1 base; nucleotides outside the gene matches: 12. The CDR3 extends over 19 amino acids. Germline CDR1 GTSNPN, CDR2 SVGIG (reference sequence). The CDR3 spells CAWSRGTSGGLNRQETQYF. CDR3 DNA: TGTGCCTGGAGTAGGGGGACTAGCGGGGGCCTAAACCGCCAAGAGACCCAGTACTTC.